Given below is one T cell receptor beta chain in context. What it recognizes is unknown. This CDR3 is built from 15 residues. The germline V gene encodes CDR1 DFQATT and CDR2 SNEGSKA (reference sequence). Trimming took 5 bases from V and 0 from J, leaving 15 bases between them. Sample treatment: roughly ten-day PBMC culture with coronavirus spike peptide pools or control peptides (ViraFEST assay). Antigen-specific T cells were expanded with peptide pools by ViraFEST, and TCRs were then sequenced. Cultured CD4+ T cell DNA underwent sequencing with the Oncomine TCR Beta short-read assay. Using the QIAamp micro DNA kit, genomic DNA was extracted from the CD4+ T cells that had been cultured. TCRdb called the PCR reads again in MiXCR, with one record for every CDR3 protein. The sample consists of more than 10,000 distinct CDR3 sequences, 40% to 45% of them appearing once. The data originate from a study of vaccination and CD4 T cells after COVID-19. Study-level information: The peptides that stimulated the cells were overlapping spike peptides from SARS-CoV-2, HCoV-NL63, HCoV-OC43 and HCoV-229E.

Study outcomes and limitations: Researchers looked at relatively few convalescent patients and had no early post-infection timepoints.

Sequences were obtained from CD4+ T cells from blood, cultured in vitro. The V gene is TRBV20-1, the J gene TRBJ2-3, with D possibly being TRBD2 (6 bases). This clonotype was obtained from a human donor who had recovered from COVID-19. Here the CDR3 DNA reads TGCAGTGCTCAGAGTCTTAGCGGAAGCACAGATACGCAGTATTTT. Its protein product is CSAQSLSGSTDTQYF.